One sample yielded the 3 T cell receptor beta chains listed below, sequenced in a study of blood T cell repertoires in COVID-19. Repertoires were generated with immunoSEQ multiplex PCR, while TCRdb's copy carries only in-frame clones and drops some. Of 250,000 or so clones listed, approximately 85% are singletons. The sequencing input was PBMCs or T cells enriched from blood (not recorded which). The receptors were gathered from a woman aged 45-59 years who had recovered from COVID-19.

The genes are TRBV4-1 and TRBJ1-5; 7 bases are a match to TRBD1. This CDR3 has 16 residues. Germline loops: CDR1 MGHRA, CDR2 YSYEKL. V trimming: 1 base; J trimming: 3 bases; junction bases outside the gene matches: 6. In DNA form, the CDR3 reads TGCGCCAGCAGCCAAGTCGAGGGGGCATCCAATCAGCCCCAGCATTTT. Encoded protein: CASSQVEGASNQPQHF.

There are a few counts of this clone. CDR3 sequence reads: CAWSVDSGNTIYF. The CDR3 nucleotides are TGTGCCTGGAGTGTGGACAGCGGAAACACCATATATTTT. The rearrangement joins TRBV30 to TRBJ1-3, with D possibly matching TRBD1 (6 bases). This CDR3 region has 13 residues. V was cut by 0 bases and J by 4 bases, with 7 bases left in between. Germline CDR1 GTSNPN, CDR2 SVGIG (reference sequence).

The chain recombines TRBV14 with TRBJ2-5; 7 nucleotides agree with TRBD1. The CDR3 is 15 amino acids. The V segment lost 2 bases and the J segment 4 bases; nucleotides outside the gene matches: 7. Per the germline V gene, CDR1 is SGHDN and CDR2 is FVKESK. DNA of the CDR3: TGTGCCAGCAGCCAACAACAGGGGTGGGGAGAGACCCAGTACTTC. Residues: CASSQQQGWGETQYF.